This is a list of T cell receptor beta chains from one sample in a study of blood T cell repertoires in COVID-19. Some clones are missing from TCRdb's copy, which holds only in-frame ones; the method was immunoSEQ multiplex PCR. This repertoire shows some 160,000 clones, approximately 91% found once; its top ten account for about 2%. What was sequenced was peripheral blood. These TCRs come from a man aged 18 to 30 with acute or convalescent COVID-19. The CDR3 runs from the conserved cysteine through the conserved F or W. The D gene is left open where the match is weak. Some rows mark clone size as missing; the rest say once, few, many or name a class of expanded clone.

size: .
V: TRBV5-4
D: .
CDR3: CASSLVGPGNTIYF

size: .
V: TRBV7-8
D: TRBD1
CDR3: CASSAWTGPNTEAFF

size: once
V: TRBV15
D: .
CDR3: CATSRDTGYEQYF

size: .
V: TRBV18
D: TRBD1
CDR3: CASSRDRDNTEAFF

size: .
V: TRBV12-5
D: TRBD1
CDR3: CASGLVGKTGGTATNEKLFF

size: once
V: TRBV6-4
D: .
CDR3: CASSAYPSLDRNNEQFF

size: .
V: TRBV9
D: TRBD1
CDR3: CASSVRGTGDDYGYTF

size: .
V: TRBV5-4
D: .
CDR3: CASRSTGGGADTQYF

size: once
V: TRBV6-5
D: TRBD2
CDR3: CASSYERGMGDEQFF

size: .
V: TRBV3-1/TRBV3-2
D: .
CDR3: CASSQDWADTTDTQYF